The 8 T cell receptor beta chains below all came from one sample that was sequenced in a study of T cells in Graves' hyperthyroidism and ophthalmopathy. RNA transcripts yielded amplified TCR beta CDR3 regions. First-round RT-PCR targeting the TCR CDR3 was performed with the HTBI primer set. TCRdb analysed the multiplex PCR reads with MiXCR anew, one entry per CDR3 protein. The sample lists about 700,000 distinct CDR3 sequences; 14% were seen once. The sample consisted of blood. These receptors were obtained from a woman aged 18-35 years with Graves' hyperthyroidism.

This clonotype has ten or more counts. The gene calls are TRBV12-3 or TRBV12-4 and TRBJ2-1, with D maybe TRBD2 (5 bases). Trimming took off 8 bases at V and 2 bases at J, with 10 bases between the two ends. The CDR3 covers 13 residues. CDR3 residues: CASWTGPYNEQFF. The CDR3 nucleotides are TGTGCCAGCTGGACTGGACCCTACAATGAGCAGTTCTTC.

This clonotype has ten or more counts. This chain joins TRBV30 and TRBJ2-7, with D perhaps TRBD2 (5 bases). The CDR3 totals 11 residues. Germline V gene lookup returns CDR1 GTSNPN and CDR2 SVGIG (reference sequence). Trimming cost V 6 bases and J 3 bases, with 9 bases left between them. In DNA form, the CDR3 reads TGTGCCTGTAGCGAGTACTACGAGCAGTACTTC. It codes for CACSEYYEQYF.

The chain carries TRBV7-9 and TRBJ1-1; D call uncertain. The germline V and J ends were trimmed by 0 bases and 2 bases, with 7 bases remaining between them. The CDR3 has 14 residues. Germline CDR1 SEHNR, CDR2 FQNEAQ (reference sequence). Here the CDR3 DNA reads TGTGCCAGCAGCTTAGCACAGTTCAACACTGAAGCTTTCTTT. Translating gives CASSLAQFNTEAFF.

CDR3 in amino acids: CASFRGSTGELFF. The CDR3 DNA is TGTGCCAGTTTTCGGGGTTCCACCGGGGAGCTGTTTTTT. This chain connects TRBV19 to TRBJ2-2, with D perhaps TRBD2 (5 bases). This CDR3 spans 13 amino acids. V lost 8 bases, J lost 4 bases, and 11 bases lay in between. Germline V gives CDR1 LNHDA, CDR2 SQIVND (reference sequence).

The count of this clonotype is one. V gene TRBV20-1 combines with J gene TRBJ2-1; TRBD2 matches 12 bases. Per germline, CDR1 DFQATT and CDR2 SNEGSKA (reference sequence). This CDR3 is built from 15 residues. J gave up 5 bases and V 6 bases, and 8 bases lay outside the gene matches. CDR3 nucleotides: TGCAGTGCCCCTTCTAGCGGGAGGGGGGACAATGAGCAGTTCTTC. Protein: CSAPSSGRGDNEQFF.

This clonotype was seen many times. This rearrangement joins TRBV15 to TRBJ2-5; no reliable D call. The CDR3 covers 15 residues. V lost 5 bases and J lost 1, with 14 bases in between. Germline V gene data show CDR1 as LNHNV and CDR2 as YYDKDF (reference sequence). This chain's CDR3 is CATSWVPGFQETQYF. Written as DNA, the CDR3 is TGTGCCACCAGCTGGGTCCCGGGCTTCCAAGAGACCCAGTACTTC.

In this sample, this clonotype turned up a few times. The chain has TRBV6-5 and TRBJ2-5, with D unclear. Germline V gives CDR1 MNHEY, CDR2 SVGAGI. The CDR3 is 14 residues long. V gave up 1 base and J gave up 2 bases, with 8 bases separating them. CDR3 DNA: TGTGCCAGCAGTTACTACGCCACTCAAGAGACCCAGTACTTC. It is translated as CASSYYATQETQYF.

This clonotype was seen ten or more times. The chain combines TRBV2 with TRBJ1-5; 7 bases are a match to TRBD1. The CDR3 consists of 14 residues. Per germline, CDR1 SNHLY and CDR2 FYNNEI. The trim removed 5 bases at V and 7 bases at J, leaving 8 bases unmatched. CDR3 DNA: TGTGCCAGCAGTTTGGACAGGTCTGGACAGCCCCAGCATTTT. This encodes CASSLDRSGQPQHF.